This T cell receptor beta chain was identified in a study of blood T cell repertoires in COVID-19. In this sample, this clone turned up once. Generated by immunoSEQ multiplex PCR, the TCRdb table keeps only in-frame clones and is missing some. The table lists about 50,000 clones, 85% to 95% of them singletons. With 4 bases clipped from V and 4 bases from J, the junction kept 5 bases outside the gene matches. The CDR3 consists of 14 residues. Germline values: CDR1 SEHNR, CDR2 FQNEAQ (reference sequence). This TCR came from a human donor in a cohort sampled during active COVID-19. The specimen sequenced was peripheral blood. The V and J genes are TRBV7-9 and TRBJ1-1; 8 nucleotides align to TRBD1. The CDR3 spells CASSSQGAGTEAFF. The CDR3 DNA sequence: TGTGCCAGCAGCTCTCAGGGGGCGGGCACTGAAGCTTTCTTT.